A single sample is the source of the 9 T cell receptor beta chains below, sequenced in a study of T cell changes during pregnancy in multiple sclerosis. TCRdb's table, derived via immunoSEQ multiplex PCR, lists solely in-frame clones and lacks some. Of tens of thousands of clones in the sample, around 88% were seen once. The material was CD4+ T cells from peripheral blood mononuclear cells, obtained in the first trimester of pregnancy. These receptors all come from a female donor in good health, enrolled as a control in a pregnancy study.

The chain uses TRBV28 and TRBJ2-7, with 16 bases matching TRBD2. This CDR3 contains 16 residues. The V and J ends lost 8 bases and 2 bases, in that order; junction bases with no gene match: 6. Germline CDR1 and CDR2: MDHEN and SYDVKM. The chain's CDR3 is CASVGTSGRGAYEQYF. The DNA for the CDR3 is TGTGCCAGCGTAGGGACTAGCGGGAGGGGGGCCTACGAGCAGTACTTC.

This clone appeared a single time. CDR3 DNA sequence: TGTGCCAGCAGCTTAGGCTCCAGGGTGGACTATGGCTACACCTTC. Translated, it gives CASSLGSRVDYGYTF. The gene calls are TRBV7-8 and TRBJ1-2; D may be TRBD1 (5 bases). V gave up 1 base and J gave up 3 bases, with 12 bases separating them. The CDR3 contains 15 residues. The germline V gene has CDR1 SGHVS and CDR2 FQNEAQ.

This clone was recorded only once. V usage is TRBV28 and J usage is TRBJ1-1; no definite D call. CDR3 length: 16 residues. V was shortened by 6 bases and J by 1 base, with 18 bases between the two germline ends. Germline values: CDR1 MDHEN, CDR2 SYDVKM. CDR3 amino acids: CASSHITRRRNTEAFF. CDR3 bases: TGTGCCAGCAGCCATATAACGAGGCGCCGGAACACTGAAGCTTTCTTT. The full variable domain, in which reference TRBV28 and TRBJ1-1 provide the parts outside the CDR3, is DVKVTQSSRYLVKRTGEKVFLECVQDMDHENMFWYRQDPGLGLRLIYFSYDVKMKEKGDIPEGYSVSREKKERFSLILESASTNQTSMYLCASSHITRRRNTEAFFGQGTRLTVV.

This rearrangement joins TRBV7-2 to TRBJ2-1; TRBD1 matches 9 bases. This CDR3 is built from 15 residues. The V segment lost 3 bases and the J segment 7 bases; nucleotides outside the gene matches: 7. Germline loops: CDR1 SGHTA, CDR2 FQGNSA. The CDR3 nucleotides read TGTGCCAGCAGCTTGGGGACAGGGAGGGGGAATGAGCAGTTCTTC. Residues: CASSLGTGRGNEQFF.

The chain recombines TRBV13 with TRBJ2-7; TRBD1 is a possible D gene (7 bases). Germline CDR1 PRHDT, CDR2 FYEKMQ (reference sequence). V was shortened by 0 bases and J by 7 bases, with 13 bases between the two germline ends. CDR3 length: 14 amino acids. The CDR3 is CASSLGQGGGEQYF. CDR3 nucleotide sequence: TGTGCCAGCAGCTTAGGTCAGGGGGGCGGAGAGCAGTACTTC.

This clone has just a few counts. This rearrangement joins TRBV6-1 to TRBJ2-7; tentative D call: TRBD1 (5 bases). Trimming stripped 8 bases from V and 3 bases from J, with 17 bases between. The CDR3 is 14 amino acids. Germline assignment: CDR1 MNHNS and CDR2 SASEGT. CDR3 amino acids: CASSSRGQYYEQYF. As DNA, the CDR3 is TGTGCCAGCTCCTCAAGGGGCCAGTACTACGAGCAGTACTTC.

The chain carries TRBV11-2 and TRBJ2-5, with 8 bases identical to TRBD2. Trimming removed 4 bases from V and 4 bases from J; junction bases left unmatched: 5. CDR1 is SGHAT, CDR2 FQNNGV, per germline. CDR3 size: 14 residues. The CDR3 DNA reads as TGTGCCAGCAGCTCTAGCGGGCGGGGAGAGACCCAGTACTTC. Amino acid sequence: CASSSSGRGETQYF.

The CDR3 here is CASSRDRDFYGYTF. The CDR3, as DNA: TGTGCCAGCAGTCGAGACAGGGACTTCTATGGCTACACCTTC. This rearrangement joins TRBV11-2 to TRBJ1-2; 7 bases align to TRBD1. The CDR3 runs to 14 residues. Per germline, CDR1 SGHAT and CDR2 FQNNGV. V lost 6 bases, J lost 4 bases, and 8 bases stayed unmatched.

With regard to this clone: The sample carries other DNA sequences with the same CDR3. The chain has TRBV5-1 and TRBJ1-1; the D gene is possibly TRBD1 (5 bases). Germline loops: CDR1 SGHRS, CDR2 YFSETQ. Trimming pared 0 bases from V and 4 bases from J, leaving 7 bases between. This CDR3 has 13 residues. DNA for the CDR3: TGCGCCAGCAGCTTGGGGGGGGGCACTGAAGCTTTCTTT. This translates into CASSLGGGTEAFF.